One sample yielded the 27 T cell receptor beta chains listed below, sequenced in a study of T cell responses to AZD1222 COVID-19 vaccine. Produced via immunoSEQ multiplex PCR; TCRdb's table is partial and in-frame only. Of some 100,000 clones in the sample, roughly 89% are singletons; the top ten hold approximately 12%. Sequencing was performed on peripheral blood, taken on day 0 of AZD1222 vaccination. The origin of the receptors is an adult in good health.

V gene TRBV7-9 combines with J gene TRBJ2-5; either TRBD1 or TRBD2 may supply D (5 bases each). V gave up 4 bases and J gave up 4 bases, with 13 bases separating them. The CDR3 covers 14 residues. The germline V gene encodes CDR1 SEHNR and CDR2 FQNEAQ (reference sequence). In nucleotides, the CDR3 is TGTGCCAGCAGCTCCCGCCGGGACGGAGAGACCCAGTACTTC. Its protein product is CASSSRRDGETQYF.

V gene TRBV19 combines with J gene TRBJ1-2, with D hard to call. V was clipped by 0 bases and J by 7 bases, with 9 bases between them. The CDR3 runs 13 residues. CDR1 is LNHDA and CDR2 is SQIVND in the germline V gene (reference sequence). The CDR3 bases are TGTGCCAGTAGTATAGATAACGCAAGTGGCTACACCTTC. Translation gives CASSIDNASGYTF.

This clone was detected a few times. The CDR3 bases are TGTGCCAGCAGGCCAGGACCTGAAGAGACCCAGTACTTC. Encoded protein: CASRPGPEETQYF. The chain couples TRBV7-3 to TRBJ2-5; D is undetermined. V lost 6 bases and J lost 3, with 11 bases in between. The CDR3 is 13 residues long. Germline V gene sequence: CDR1 SGHTA, CDR2 FQGTGA.

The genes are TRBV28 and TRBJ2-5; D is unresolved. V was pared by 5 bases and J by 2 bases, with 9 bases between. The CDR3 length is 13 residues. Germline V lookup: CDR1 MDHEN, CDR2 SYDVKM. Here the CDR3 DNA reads TGTGCCAGCAGTCCGCGATTACAAGAGACCCAGTACTTC. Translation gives CASSPRLQETQYF.

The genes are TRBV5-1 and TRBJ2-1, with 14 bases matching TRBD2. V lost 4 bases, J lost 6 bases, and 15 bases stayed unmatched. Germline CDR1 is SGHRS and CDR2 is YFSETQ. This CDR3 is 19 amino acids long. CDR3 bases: TGCGCCAGCAGCGGCTTGGGACTAGCGGGAGATGGGGGGGTCAATGAGCAGTTCTTC. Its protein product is CASSGLGLAGDGGVNEQFF. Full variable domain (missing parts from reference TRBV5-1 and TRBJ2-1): KAGVTQTPRYLIKTRGQQVTLSCSPISGHRSVSWYQQTPGQGLQFLFEYFSETQRNKGNFPGRFSGRQFSNSRSEMNVSTLELGDSALYLCASSGLGLAGDGGVNEQFFGPGTRLTVL.

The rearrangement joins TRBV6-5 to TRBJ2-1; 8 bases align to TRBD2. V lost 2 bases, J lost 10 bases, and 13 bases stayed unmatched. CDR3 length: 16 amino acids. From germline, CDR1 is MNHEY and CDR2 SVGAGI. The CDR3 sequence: CASSYGPSGRLGEQFF. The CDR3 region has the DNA TGTGCCAGCAGTTACGGGCCCAGCGGGAGACTAGGGGAGCAGTTCTTC.

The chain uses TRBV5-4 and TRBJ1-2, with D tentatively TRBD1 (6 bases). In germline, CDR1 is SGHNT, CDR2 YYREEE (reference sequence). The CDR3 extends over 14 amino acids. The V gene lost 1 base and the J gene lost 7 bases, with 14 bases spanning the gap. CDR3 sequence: CASSLSGGARGYTF. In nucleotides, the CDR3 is TGTGCCAGCAGCTTGTCGGGGGGCGCTCGTGGCTACACCTTC.

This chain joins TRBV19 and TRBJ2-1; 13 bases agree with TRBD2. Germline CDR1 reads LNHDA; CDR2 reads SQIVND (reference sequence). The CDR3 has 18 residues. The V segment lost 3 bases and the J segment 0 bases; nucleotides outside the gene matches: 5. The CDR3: CASSIGLAGASSYNEQFF. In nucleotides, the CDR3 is TGTGCCAGTAGTATTGGACTAGCGGGAGCCAGCTCCTACAATGAGCAGTTCTTC.

The CDR3 nucleotides read TGTGCCACCAGTGACTTTAGCGGGGCGAACACCGGGGAGCTGTTTTTT. Residues: CATSDFSGANTGELFF. This sequence joins TRBV24-1 and TRBJ2-2, with TRBD2 matching 8 bases. The junction had 3 bases not matched to a gene; V was cut back by 4 bases and J by 0 bases. The CDR3 runs 16 residues. The V gene's germline CDR1 is KGHDR and CDR2 SFDVKD.

CDR3 sequence: CAWSAPDRESSPLHF. The CDR3 bases are TGTGCCTGGAGTGCCCCGGACAGGGAGAGTTCACCCCTCCACTTT. V gene TRBV30 combines with J gene TRBJ1-6; 8 bases line up with TRBD1. This CDR3 is built from 15 residues. The germline V gene has CDR1 GTSNPN and CDR2 SVGIG (reference sequence). V lost 1 base and J lost 9; bases outside the gene matches: 8.

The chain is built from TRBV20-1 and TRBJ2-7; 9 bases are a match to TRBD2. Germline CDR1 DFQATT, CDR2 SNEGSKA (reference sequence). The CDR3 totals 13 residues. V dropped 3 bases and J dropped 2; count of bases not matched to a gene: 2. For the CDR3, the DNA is TGCAGTGCTAGTGGGACTAGCACCTACGAGCAGTACTTC. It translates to CSASGTSTYEQYF.

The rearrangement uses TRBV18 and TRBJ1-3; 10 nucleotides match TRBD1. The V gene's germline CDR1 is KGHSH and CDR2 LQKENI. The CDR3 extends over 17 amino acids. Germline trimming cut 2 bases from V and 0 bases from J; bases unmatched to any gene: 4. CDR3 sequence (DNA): TGTGCCAGCTCACCAGTGAGGGACAGGGGCTCTGGAAACACCATATATTTT. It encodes CASSPVRDRGSGNTIYF.

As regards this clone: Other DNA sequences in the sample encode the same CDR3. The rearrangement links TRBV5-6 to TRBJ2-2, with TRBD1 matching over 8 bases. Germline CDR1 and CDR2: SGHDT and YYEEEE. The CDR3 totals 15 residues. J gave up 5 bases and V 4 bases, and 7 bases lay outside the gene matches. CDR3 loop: CASSPDRGGTGELFF. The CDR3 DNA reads TGTGCCAGCAGCCCCGACAGGGGTGGGACCGGGGAGCTGTTTTTT.

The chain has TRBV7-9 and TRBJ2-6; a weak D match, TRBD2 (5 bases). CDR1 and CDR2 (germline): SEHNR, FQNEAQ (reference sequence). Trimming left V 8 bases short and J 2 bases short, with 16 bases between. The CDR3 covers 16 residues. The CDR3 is CASLEVFLPGANVLTF. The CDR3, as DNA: TGTGCCAGCTTGGAGGTCTTTTTACCTGGGGCCAACGTCCTGACTTTC.

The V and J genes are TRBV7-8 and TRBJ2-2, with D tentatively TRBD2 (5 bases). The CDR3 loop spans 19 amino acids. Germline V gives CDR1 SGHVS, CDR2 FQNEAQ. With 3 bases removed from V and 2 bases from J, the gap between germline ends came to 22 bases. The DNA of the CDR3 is TGTGCCAGCAGCTTTCGATTTGGTAGTGGGAGAGCAAACACCGGGGAGCTGTTTTTT. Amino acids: CASSFRFGSGRANTGELFF.

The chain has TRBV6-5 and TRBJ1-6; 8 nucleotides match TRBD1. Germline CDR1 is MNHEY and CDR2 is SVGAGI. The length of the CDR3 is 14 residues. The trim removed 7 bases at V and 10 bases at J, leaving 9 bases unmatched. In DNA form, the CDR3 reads TGTGCCAGCACTACGGACAGGGCAGGGTCACCCCTCCACTTT. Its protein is CASTTDRAGSPLHF.

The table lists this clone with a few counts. The CDR3 spells CASSMLAGPYNEQFF. The DNA of the CDR3 is TGTGCCAGTAGTATGCTAGCGGGACCCTACAATGAGCAGTTCTTC. The rearrangement links TRBV19 to TRBJ2-1; 9 nucleotides line up with TRBD2. Per germline, CDR1 LNHDA and CDR2 SQIVND (reference sequence). This CDR3 has 15 amino acids. The junction had 2 bases not matched to a gene; V was cut back by 3 bases and J by 2 bases.

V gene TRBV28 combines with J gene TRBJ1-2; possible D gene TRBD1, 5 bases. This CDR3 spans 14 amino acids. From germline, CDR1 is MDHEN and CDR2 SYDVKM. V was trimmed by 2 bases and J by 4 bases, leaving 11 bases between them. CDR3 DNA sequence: TGTGCCAGCAGTTTAGTAGCCGGGACCTATGGCTACACCTTC. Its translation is CASSLVAGTYGYTF.

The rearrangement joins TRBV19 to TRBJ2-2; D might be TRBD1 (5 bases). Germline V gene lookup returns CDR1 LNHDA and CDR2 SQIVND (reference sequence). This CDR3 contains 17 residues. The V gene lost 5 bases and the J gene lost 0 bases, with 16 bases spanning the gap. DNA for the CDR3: TGTGCCAGTAGTCAAGACAGACTTATTACGAACACCGGGGAGCTGTTTTTT. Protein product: CASSQDRLITNTGELFF.

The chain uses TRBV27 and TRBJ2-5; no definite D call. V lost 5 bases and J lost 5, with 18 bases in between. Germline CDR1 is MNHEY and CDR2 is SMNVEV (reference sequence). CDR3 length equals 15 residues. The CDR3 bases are TGTGCCAGCAGTCCCCGGGTCGCCCACGGGGAGACCCAGTACTTC. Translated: CASSPRVAHGETQYF.

CDR3 region: CASSDRERRRGTFINEQFF. CDR3 DNA sequence: TGTGCCAGCAGCGATCGAGAGAGGAGGAGGGGTACGTTCATCAATGAGCAGTTCTTC. J is TRBJ2-1 and V is TRBV21-1; TRBD2, as called in the table, went unchecked against the DNA. TRBV21-1 is a documented pseudogene. The CDR3 loop spans 19 amino acids.

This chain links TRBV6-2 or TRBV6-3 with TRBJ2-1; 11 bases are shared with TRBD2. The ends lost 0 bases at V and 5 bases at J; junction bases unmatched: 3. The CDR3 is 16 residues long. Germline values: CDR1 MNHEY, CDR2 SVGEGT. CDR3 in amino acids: CASSYSTSGAHNEQFF. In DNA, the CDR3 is TGTGCCAGCAGTTACTCGACTAGCGGGGCCCACAATGAGCAGTTCTTC.

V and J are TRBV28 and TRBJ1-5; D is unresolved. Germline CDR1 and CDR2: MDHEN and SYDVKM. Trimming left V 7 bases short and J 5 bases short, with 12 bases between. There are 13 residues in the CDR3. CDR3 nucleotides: TGTGCCAGCACCTACCGGGAAGATCAGCCCCAGCATTTT. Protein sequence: CASTYREDQPQHF.

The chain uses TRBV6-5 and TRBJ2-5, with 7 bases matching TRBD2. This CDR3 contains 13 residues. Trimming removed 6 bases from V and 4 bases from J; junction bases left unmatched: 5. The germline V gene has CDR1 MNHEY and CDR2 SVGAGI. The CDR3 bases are TGTGCCAGCAGGGGGGGGAGGAGAGAGACCCAGTACTTC. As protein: CASRGGRRETQYF.

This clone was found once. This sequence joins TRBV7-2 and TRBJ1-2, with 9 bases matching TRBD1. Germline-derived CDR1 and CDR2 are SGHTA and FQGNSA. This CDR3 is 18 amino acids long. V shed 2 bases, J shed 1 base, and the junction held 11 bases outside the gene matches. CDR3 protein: CASSLIRGWDRVNYGYTF. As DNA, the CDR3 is TGTGCCAGCAGCTTAATCCGGGGATGGGACAGGGTTAACTATGGCTACACCTTC.

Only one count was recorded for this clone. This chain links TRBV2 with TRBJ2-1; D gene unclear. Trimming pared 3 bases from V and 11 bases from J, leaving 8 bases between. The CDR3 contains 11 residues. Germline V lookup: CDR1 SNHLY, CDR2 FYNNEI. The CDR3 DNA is TGTGCCAGCAGTGAGCTTTCTCAGCAGTTCTTC. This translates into CASSELSQQFF.

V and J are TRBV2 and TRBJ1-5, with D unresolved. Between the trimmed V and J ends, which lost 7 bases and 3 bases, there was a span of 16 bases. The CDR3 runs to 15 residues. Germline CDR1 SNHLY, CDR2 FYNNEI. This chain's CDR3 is CASKWEGSPNQPQHF. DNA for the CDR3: TGTGCCAGCAAATGGGAAGGGAGCCCCAATCAGCCCCAGCATTTT.